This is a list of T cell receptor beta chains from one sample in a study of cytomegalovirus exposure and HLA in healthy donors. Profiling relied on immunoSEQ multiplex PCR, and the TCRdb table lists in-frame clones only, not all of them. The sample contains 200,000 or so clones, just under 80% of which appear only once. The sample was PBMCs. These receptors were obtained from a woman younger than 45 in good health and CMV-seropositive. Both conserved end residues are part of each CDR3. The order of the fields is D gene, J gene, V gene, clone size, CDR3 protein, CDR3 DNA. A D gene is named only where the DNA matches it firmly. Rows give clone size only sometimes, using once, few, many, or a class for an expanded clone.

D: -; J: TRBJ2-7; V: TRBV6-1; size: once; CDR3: CASSSPPSEQYF; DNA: TGTGCCAGCAGCTCCCCCCCCTCCGAGCAGTACTTC
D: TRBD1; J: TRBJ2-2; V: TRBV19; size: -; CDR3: CASSISDRVSVGELFF; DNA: TGTGCCAGTAGTATTTCGGACAGGGTGTCTGTCGGGGAGCTGTTTTTT
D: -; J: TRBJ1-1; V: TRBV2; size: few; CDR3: CASSADTEAFF; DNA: TGTGCCAGCAGTGCTGACACTGAAGCTTTCTTT
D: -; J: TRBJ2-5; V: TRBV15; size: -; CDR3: CATSRGPQETQYF; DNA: TGTGCCACCAGCAGAGGGCCGCAAGAGACCCAGTACTTC
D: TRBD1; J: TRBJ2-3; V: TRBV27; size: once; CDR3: CASSLFRGQVWSTDTQYF; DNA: TGTGCCAGCAGTTTATTCCGAGGACAGGTCTGGAGCACAGATACGCAGTATTTT
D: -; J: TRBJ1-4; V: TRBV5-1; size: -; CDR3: CASSLDGRGEEKLFF; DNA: TGCGCCAGCAGCTTGGACGGGAGGGGTGAGGAAAAACTGTTTTTT
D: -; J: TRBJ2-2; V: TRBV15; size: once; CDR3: CATSRSRSLELFF; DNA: TGTGCCACCAGCCGATCTAGATCCTTGGAGCTGTTTTTT
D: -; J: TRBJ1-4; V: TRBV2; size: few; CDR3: CASSEGTAATNEKLFF; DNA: TGTGCCAGCAGTGAAGGGACAGCGGCAACTAATGAAAAACTGTTTTTT
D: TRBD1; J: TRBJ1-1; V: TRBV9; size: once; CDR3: CASRVPGQGARRWNTEAFF; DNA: TGTGCCAGCAGGGTACCGGGACAGGGGGCAAGGAGGTGGAACACTGAAGCTTTCTTT
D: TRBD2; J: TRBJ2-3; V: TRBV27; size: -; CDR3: CASSLVLAGGPDTQYF; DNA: TGTGCCAGCAGTTTAGTCCTAGCGGGGGGCCCCGATACGCAGTATTTT
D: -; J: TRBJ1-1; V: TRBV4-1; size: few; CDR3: CASRHTTEAFF; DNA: TGCGCCAGCAGACATACCACTGAAGCTTTCTTT
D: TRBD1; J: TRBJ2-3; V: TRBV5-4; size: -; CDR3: CASSSGQGVGGTDTQYF; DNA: TGTGCCAGCAGCTCGGGACAGGGGGTCGGGGGCACAGATACGCAGTATTTT
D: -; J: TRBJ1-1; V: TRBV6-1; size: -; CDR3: CASTMTGNTEAFF; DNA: TGTGCCAGCACCATGACAGGGAACACTGAAGCTTTCTTT
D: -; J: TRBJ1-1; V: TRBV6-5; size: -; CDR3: CAPMNTEAFF; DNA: TGTGCTCCCATGAACACTGAAGCTTTCTTT
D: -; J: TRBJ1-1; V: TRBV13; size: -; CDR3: CASSSSKRTLILTEAFF; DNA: TGTGCCAGCAGCTCAAGCAAAAGGACTCTTATACTGACTGAAGCTTTCTTT
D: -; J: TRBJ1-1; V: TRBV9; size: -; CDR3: CASSVGSGVTEAFF; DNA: TGTGCCAGCAGCGTAGGATCAGGGGTCACTGAAGCTTTCTTT
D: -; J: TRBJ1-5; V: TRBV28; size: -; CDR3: CASSPDQPQHF; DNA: TGTGCCAGCAGTCCCGATCAGCCCCAGCATTTT
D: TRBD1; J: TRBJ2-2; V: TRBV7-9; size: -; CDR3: CASSLARGGNTGELFF; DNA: TGTGCCAGCAGCTTAGCGCGAGGGGGCAACACCGGGGAGCTGTTTTTT
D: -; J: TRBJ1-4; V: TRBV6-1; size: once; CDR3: CASSEELSANEKLFF; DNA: TGTGCCAGCAGTGAAGAGCTTAGTGCTAATGAAAAACTGTTTTTT
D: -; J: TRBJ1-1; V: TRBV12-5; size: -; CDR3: CASGLWGALGGQVTEAFF; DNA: TGTGCTAGTGGTTTGTGGGGGGCTCTCGGGGGGCAGGTCACTGAAGCTTTCTTT
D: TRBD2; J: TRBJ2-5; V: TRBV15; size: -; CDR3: CATSSLGGGKETQYF; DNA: TGTGCCACCAGCAGTCTTGGCGGGGGGAAAGAGACCCAGTACTTC
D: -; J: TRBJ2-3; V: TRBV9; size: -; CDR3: CASSVDGRRAQYF; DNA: TGTGCCAGCAGCGTAGATGGGCGCAGGGCGCAGTATTTT
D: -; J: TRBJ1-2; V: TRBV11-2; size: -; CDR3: CASSNRAQIYGYTF; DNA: TGTGCCAGCAGCAATCGCGCACAGATCTATGGCTACACCTTC